This passage covers 25 T cell receptor beta chains from one sample sequenced in a study of breast tumors, draining lymph nodes, adjacent tissues. MiXCR, applied by TCRdb to the multiplex PCR reads, yields one record per CDR3 protein. The table includes under 300,000 distinct CDR3 sequences, less than 40% detected once. Axillary draining lymph nodes of breast cancer patients supplied the node samples. Sequenced material: axillary lymph node tissue. The receptors originated from a female donor with breast cancer. Some clones in this sample may be carry-over from other donors' samples.

This clonotype was seen at least ten times. This chain uses TRBV29-1 with TRBJ2-2; 9 bases fit TRBD1. This CDR3 comprises 15 residues. Germline CDR1 is SQVTM and CDR2 is ANQGSEA. The junction had 7 bases not matched to a gene; V was cut back by 3 bases and J by 5 bases. The CDR3 DNA sequence: TGCAGCGTTGAGCACAGGGGGCAAAATACCGGGGAGCTGTTTTTT. Protein product: CSVEHRGQNTGELFF.

This clonotype was counted ten times or more. V usage is TRBV7-8 and J usage is TRBJ2-2; perhaps TRBD2 as D (5 bases). Germline V gene lookup returns CDR1 SGHVS and CDR2 FQNEAQ. V was clipped by 6 bases and J by 1 base, with 6 bases between them. The CDR3 consists of 13 residues. CDR3 sequence: CASRSGNTGELFF. The CDR3, as DNA: TGTGCCAGCAGAAGCGGGAACACCGGGGAGCTGTTTTTT.

There are many counts of this clonotype. This chain connects TRBV6-5 to TRBJ1-5; D call uncertain. The CDR3 has 15 amino acids. Trimming took off 0 bases at V and 6 bases at J, with 12 bases between the two ends. Germline V CDR1 and CDR2: MNHEY, SVGAGI. The CDR3 loop reads CASSYSGPPSQPQHF. The CDR3 DNA is TGTGCCAGCAGTTACTCAGGGCCGCCGAGTCAGCCCCAGCATTTT.

This chain joins TRBV2 and TRBJ2-1; either TRBD1 or TRBD2 may supply D (5 bases each). The V gene lost 6 bases and the J gene lost 8 bases, with 17 bases spanning the gap. This CDR3 spans 14 amino acids. The germline CDR1 and CDR2 sequences are SNHLY and FYNNEI. The CDR3 nucleotides are TGTGCCAGCAGACTCCCGGGACCGACTTATGAGCAGTTCTTC. It codes for CASRLPGPTYEQFF.

The chain combines TRBV9 with TRBJ2-1; 9 nucleotides agree with TRBD2. The J segment lost 8 bases and the V segment lost 2 bases, leaving 8 bases of the junction unmatched. Germline V CDR1 and CDR2: SGDLS, YYNGEE. The CDR3 consists of 15 residues. CDR3 protein: CASSVGGRANDEQFF. The CDR3 DNA reads as TGTGCCAGCAGCGTGGGCGGGAGGGCCAACGATGAGCAGTTCTTC.

This clonotype was counted between two and nine times. The chain uses TRBV6-6 and TRBJ2-5, with D tentatively TRBD1 or TRBD2 (5 bases each). Germline CDR1 is MNHNY and CDR2 is SVGAGI (reference sequence). This CDR3 has 12 amino acids. The V and J ends lost 5 bases and 5 bases respectively, with 9 bases between them. The CDR3 sequence: CASSHGAETQYF. CDR3 coding DNA: TGTGCCAGCAGTCACGGGGCTGAGACCCAGTACTTC.

This clonotype was counted many times. The chain carries TRBV6-5 and TRBJ2-7; the match to TRBD2 covers 10 bases. Germline CDR1 and CDR2: MNHEY and SVGAGI. V was pared by 5 bases and J by 6 bases, with 7 bases of the junction left unmatched. The CDR3 has 14 residues. CDR3 residues: CASSEASGSFEQYF. Written as DNA, the CDR3 is TGTGCCAGCAGTGAAGCTAGCGGGAGTTTCGAGCAGTACTTC.

Relative to its sample, this clonotype is medium-sized. The chain couples TRBV12-3 or TRBV12-4 to TRBJ2-7, with D uncertain. V was pared by 6 bases and J by 5 bases, with 14 bases between. The CDR3 runs 13 residues. The CDR3 DNA reads TGTGCCAGCAGACCCCTTGGAGCCCACGAGCAGTACTTC. Amino acids: CASRPLGAHEQYF.

The rearrangement links TRBV2 to TRBJ2-3; D remains unclear. Germline V gene sequence: CDR1 SNHLY, CDR2 FYNNEI. Trimming pared 3 bases from V and 13 bases from J, leaving 11 bases between. The CDR3 covers 11 residues. The CDR3 DNA reads as TGTGCCAGCAGTGATCAGGAGCGCGAGTATTTT. Translating gives CASSDQEREYF.

The chain combines TRBV27 with TRBJ2-6; D may be TRBD1 (5 bases). Germline CDR1 is MNHEY and CDR2 is SMNVEV (reference sequence). The germline V and J ends were trimmed by 2 bases and 0 bases, with 11 bases remaining between them. The CDR3 extends over 17 amino acids. The CDR3 bases are TGTGCCAGCAGTTTACAGGGTGCCTCCTCTGGGGCCAACGTCCTGACTTTC. This codes for CASSLQGASSGANVLTF.

As to this clonotype: Without the conserved terminal phenylalanine or tryptophan, this CDR3 likely stems from a read error. The chain combines TRBV14 with TRBJ1-2; D is uncertain. V lost 4 bases and J lost 10, with 16 bases in between. Germline V gene sequence: CDR1 SGHDN, CDR2 FVKESK. This CDR3 contains 13 residues. CDR3 coding DNA: TGTGCCAGCAGCCGTGGGGTCTCCAGCTCCTACACCTCC. This translates into CASSRGVSSSYTS.

This clonotype was seen ten or more times. The chain links TRBV4-1 to TRBJ2-3, with 10 bases matching TRBD1. Germline assignment: CDR1 MGHRA and CDR2 YSYEKL. CDR3 length: 16 residues. V lost 0 bases to trimming and J lost 4 bases; unmatched junction nucleotides: 4. In DNA form, the CDR3 reads TGCGCCAGCAGCCAAGATGGGGGACAGGGGCCAGATACGCAGTATTTT. It translates to CASSQDGGQGPDTQYF.

Regarding this clonotype: A read error may be the cause here, since a much bigger clone is one base away. This chain uses TRBV7-2 with TRBJ1-3; perhaps TRBD1 as D (5 bases). CDR1 and CDR2 (germline): SGHTA, FQGNSA. CDR3 length equals 15 residues. CDR3 in DNA: TGTGCCAGCAGCTTAGTTGCAGGGTCTGGAAACACCATACATTTT. Protein sequence: CASSLVAGSGNTIHF.

This clonotype was seen only a few times. Possible read error: a much larger clone is one base away. CDR3 loop: CSARAGGLGSEQFF. The CDR3 DNA reads TGCAGTGCTAGGGCAGGGGGGCTAGGGTCTGAGCAGTTCTTC. The chain has TRBV20-1 and TRBJ2-1, with a possible D match to TRBD1 (7 bases). This CDR3 comprises 14 residues. Trimming took off 3 bases at V and 9 bases at J, with 18 bases between the two ends. The germline CDR1 and CDR2 sequences are DFQATT and SNEGSKA (reference sequence).

This clonotype was counted ten times or more. V usage is TRBV3-1 and J usage is TRBJ1-4, with TRBD1 as a possible D gene (6 bases). The germline V gene has CDR1 LGHDT and CDR2 YNNKEL (reference sequence). V gave up 1 base and J gave up 7 bases, with 13 bases separating them. This CDR3 is 15 amino acids long. CDR3 sequence (DNA): TGTGCCAGCAGCCAAGGGGAATGGGGGGCTGAAAAACTGTTTTTT. It encodes CASSQGEWGAEKLFF.

This clonotype has a handful of counts. The J gene is TRBJ2-1, the V gene TRBV10-3, with D unclear. CDR1 ENHRY and CDR2 SYGVKD come from the germline V gene. This CDR3 has 12 amino acids. Deletions cut 0 bases from V and 7 bases from J, with 4 bases between. Here the CDR3 reads CAISESVNEQFF. As DNA, the CDR3 is TGTGCCATCAGTGAGTCTGTGAATGAGCAGTTCTTC.

V usage is TRBV5-1 and J usage is TRBJ1-2; the D gene is possibly TRBD1 (5 bases). The CDR3 is 13 amino acids. CDR1 and CDR2 (germline): SGHRS, YFSETQ. The V and J ends lost 3 bases and 8 bases respectively, with 14 bases between them. The CDR3 sequence: CASSSSTGGGYTF. CDR3 nucleotides: TGCGCCAGCAGCTCTTCGACGGGGGGGGGCTACACCTTC.

With regard to this clonotype: It is likely a read error, because the conserved phenylalanine at the end of the CDR3 is missing. The chain has TRBV27 and TRBJ1-2; TRBD1 is a possible D gene (5 bases). The CDR3 totals 11 residues. Germline CDR1 MNHEY, CDR2 SMNVEV (reference sequence). Trimming pared 5 bases from V and 8 bases from J, leaving 9 bases between. CDR3 coding DNA: TGTGCCAGCAGTCCAGGGTTGGGCTACACCCTC. Translation: CASSPGLGYTL.

This clonotype was recorded at least ten times. A much larger clone differs by one base, so this may be a read error. J is TRBJ1-6 and V is TRBV12-3 or TRBV12-4; 8 bases agree with TRBD1. V trimming: 3 bases; J trimming: 7 bases; junction bases outside the gene matches: 8. The CDR3 spans 16 residues. CDR3 loop: CASSFTAGGLNSPLHF. CDR3 in DNA: TGTGCCAGCAGTTTCACGGCAGGGGGCCTAAATTCACCCCTCCACTTT.

The rearrangement uses TRBV5-5 and TRBJ1-5; no definite D call. CDR3 length: 13 amino acids. The ends were cut back, 2 bases at V and 9 bases at J, with 12 bases in the middle. CDR1 SGHKS and CDR2 YYEKEE come from the germline V gene (reference sequence). The CDR3 reads CASSFGGRSPQHF. The CDR3 bases are TGTGCCAGCAGCTTTGGCGGGAGATCGCCCCAGCATTTT.

Note on this clonotype: A single base separates this from a much larger clone, so it may be a read error. The chain uses TRBV7-9 and TRBJ1-3; 7 bases align to TRBD1. This CDR3 region has 14 residues. The junction had 10 bases not matched to a gene; V was cut back by 6 bases and J by 8 bases. Germline loops: CDR1 SEHNR, CDR2 FQNEAQ (reference sequence). CDR3 bases: TGTGCCAGCAGTGGTAAGACAGGGCCGGACACCATATATTTT. It specifies CASSGKTGPDTIYF.

This clonotype was detected many times. This chain links TRBV18 with TRBJ2-7, with unresolved D. Germline V CDR1 and CDR2: KGHSH, LQKENI. Trimming pared 2 bases from V and 6 bases from J, leaving 11 bases between. The CDR3 consists of 13 residues. Written as DNA, the CDR3 is TGTGCCAGCTCACCAACGACTGTAGCCGAGCAGTACTTC. Protein sequence: CASSPTTVAEQYF.

This clonotype was observed at least ten times. The rearrangement uses TRBV12-3 or TRBV12-4 and TRBJ2-1; D gene uncertain. Trimming removed 2 bases from V and 7 bases from J, with 12 bases in between. The CDR3 loop spans 14 amino acids. CDR3 in DNA: TGTGCCAGCAGTTTATCCTCCCCTGTTAATGAGCAGTTCTTC. Protein sequence: CASSLSSPVNEQFF.

The chain has TRBV5-6 and TRBJ2-7; D may be TRBD2 (6 bases). Germline V gene sequence: CDR1 SGHDT, CDR2 YYEEEE. The germline V and J ends were trimmed by 2 bases and 5 bases, with 17 bases remaining between them. The CDR3 extends over 15 amino acids. The CDR3 is CASSFGGGTTDEQYF. CDR3 DNA sequence: TGTGCCAGCAGCTTCGGGGGTGGGACGACGGACGAGCAGTACTTC.

V gene TRBV5-1 combines with J gene TRBJ2-2; 11 bases agree with TRBD1. This CDR3 region has 17 residues. V shed 2 bases and J 4 bases; nucleotides not matched to a gene: 7. CDR1 is SGHRS, CDR2 YFSETQ, per germline. CDR3 sequence (DNA): TGCGCCAGCAGCTTTTCCGGGACAGGGGGACGCACCGGGGAGCTGTTTTTT. This gives the protein CASSFSGTGGRTGELFF.